This TCR beta chain is from a study of T cells after yellow fever vaccination. TCRdb processed the 5' RACE reads anew with MiXCR; each CDR3 protein has one entry. The repertoire holds some 120,000 distinct CDR3 sequences, with around 8.6% as singletons. The CDR3 length is 18 residues. Germline values: CDR1 SNHLY, CDR2 FYNNEI. The sequencing used CD8+ T cells sorted from PBMCs, collected 45 days after the yellow fever booster vaccination. The receptor's source is a man aged 30-40 years who received the YFV17D yellow fever vaccine. The rearrangement uses TRBV2 and TRBJ2-1; tentatively, D is TRBD2 (6 bases). This CDR3 is CTCSLGRSGAGLYNEQFF. DNA for the CDR3: TGTACCTGCAGTTTAGGAAGAAGTGGAGCGGGCCTATACAATGAGCAGTTCTTC.